This passage covers 7 T cell receptor beta chains from one sample sequenced in a study of molecular identifiers for immune sequencing clone quantification. TCRdb analysed the PCR reads with MiXCR anew, one entry per CDR3 protein. The table shows over 600,000 distinct CDR3 sequences, with about 20% occurring only once. The specimen sequenced was naive CD8+ T cells from blood, with Jurkat cell RNA spiked in. This sample's subset: FACS-sorted CD8+CD4-CCR7+CD45RA+ naive T cells. Source of these receptors: a human donor in good health. Some libraries in this study had Jurkat cell RNA spiked in.

The table lists this clonotype with many counts. The chain links TRBV19 to TRBJ2-3; 7 bases line up with TRBD1. Germline V gene data show CDR1 as LNHDA and CDR2 as SQIVND (reference sequence). This CDR3 has 13 residues. J was trimmed by 4 bases and V by 6 bases; bases with no gene match: 4. The CDR3 reads CASSPTGPDTQYF. CDR3 nucleotides: TGTGCCAGTAGCCCGACAGGGCCAGATACGCAGTATTTT.

This clonotype occurred many times. The chain combines TRBV5-5 with TRBJ2-7, with 10 bases that match TRBD2. V gave up 2 bases and J gave up 2 bases; unmatched junction bases: 1. CDR3 length equals 14 residues. Germline V gene lookup returns CDR1 SGHKS and CDR2 YYEKEE (reference sequence). In DNA, the CDR3 is TGTGCCAGCAGCTTAGGGACTAGCGCCTACGAGCAGTACTTC. It codes for CASSLGTSAYEQYF.

This clonotype was observed many times. The chain recombines TRBV5-4 with TRBJ2-3; 9 nucleotides line up with TRBD2. The V gene's germline CDR1 is SGHNT and CDR2 YYREEE (reference sequence). The CDR3 totals 14 residues. The J segment lost 3 bases and the V segment lost 10 bases, leaving 9 bases of the junction unmatched. CDR3 DNA: TGTGCCTGCCGGGTAGCGGGGGCAACAGATACGCAGTATTTT. As protein: CACRVAGATDTQYF.

In this sample, this clonotype turned up many times. V usage is TRBV9 and J usage is TRBJ2-3; 9 bases agree with TRBD2. V lost 4 bases to trimming and J lost 0 bases; unmatched junction nucleotides: 15. The CDR3 length is 19 residues. The germline V gene encodes CDR1 SGDLS and CDR2 YYNGEE. The CDR3 bases are TGTGCCAGCAGCCCCAGGGGAGCGGGGGGTCTCACTAGCACAGATACGCAGTATTTT. Its translation: CASSPRGAGGLTSTDTQYF.

This clonotype was recorded at least ten times. The chain couples TRBV19 to TRBJ2-1; 11 bases fit TRBD1. V trimming: 7 bases; J trimming: 6 bases; junction bases outside the gene matches: 5. CDR1 and CDR2 from the germline V gene are LNHDA and SQIVND (reference sequence). This CDR3 is 14 amino acids long. CDR3 DNA sequence: TGTGCCAGTACCCTAGGGACAGGGGGCAATGAGCAGTTCTTC. Its translation is CASTLGTGGNEQFF.

The chain carries TRBV27 and TRBJ1-2; weak D call: TRBD1 (6 bases). The V and J ends lost 5 bases and 4 bases respectively, with 11 bases between them. The germline V gene has CDR1 MNHEY and CDR2 SMNVEV (reference sequence). CDR3 length: 13 residues. The CDR3: CASSPGVSYGYTF. The CDR3, as DNA: TGTGCCAGCAGTCCAGGGGTTTCCTATGGCTACACCTTC.

This clonotype has a count of ten or more. The CDR3 sequence: CASMTGTYEQYF. CDR3 DNA: TGTGCCAGCATGACGGGAACCTACGAGCAGTACTTC. V and J are TRBV6-2 or TRBV6-3 and TRBJ2-7; the D gene is possibly TRBD2 (5 bases). The V gene lost 7 bases and the J gene lost 2 bases, with 9 bases spanning the gap. Per the germline V gene, CDR1 is MNHEY and CDR2 is SVGEGT. The CDR3 runs 12 residues.